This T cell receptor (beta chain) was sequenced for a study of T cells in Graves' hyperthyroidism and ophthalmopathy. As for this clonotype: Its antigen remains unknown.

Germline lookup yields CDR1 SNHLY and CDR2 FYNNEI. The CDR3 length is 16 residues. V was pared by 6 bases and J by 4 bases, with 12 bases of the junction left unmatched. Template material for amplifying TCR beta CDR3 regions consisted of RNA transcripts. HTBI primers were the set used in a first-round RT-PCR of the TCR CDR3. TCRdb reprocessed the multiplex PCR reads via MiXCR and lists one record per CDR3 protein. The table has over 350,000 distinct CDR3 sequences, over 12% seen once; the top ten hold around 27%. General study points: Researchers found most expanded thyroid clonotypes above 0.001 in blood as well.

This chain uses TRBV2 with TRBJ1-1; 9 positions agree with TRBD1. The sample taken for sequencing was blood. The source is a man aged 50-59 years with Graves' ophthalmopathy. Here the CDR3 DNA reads TGTGCCAGCAGGAGGGGACAGGGATCGATAGGCACTGAAGCTTTCTTT. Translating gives CASRRGQGSIGTEAFF.